These 2 T cell receptor beta chains came from one sample sequenced in a study of Ad26.COV2.S vaccination and SARS-CoV-2 variants. Data came from immunoSEQ multiplex PCR; TCRdb stores just in-frame clones and leaves some out. Among over 300,000 clones listed, roughly 85% were seen once. Treatment here: around 19 received Ad26.COV2.S at low or high dose, single or two shots; about five received placebo; per-sample allocation not given. Repertoires come from day 63 after the first vaccine or placebo injection. This material consisted of peripheral blood, taken in a trial of Ad26.COV2.S vaccine versus placebo. These receptors all come from a person aged 18 to 59 who received the Ad26.COV2.S COVID-19 vaccine or a placebo.

The chain couples TRBV5-1 to TRBJ2-7; a weak D match, TRBD2 (5 bases). CDR3 length: 16 amino acids. CDR1 and CDR2 from the germline V gene are SGHRS and YFSETQ. With 1 base removed from V and 0 bases from J, the gap between germline ends came to 14 bases. As DNA, the CDR3 is TGCGCCAGCAGCTTGCTTCCGGACTTAAGCTCCTACGAGCAGTACTTC. It codes for CASSLLPDLSSYEQYF. Full variable domain (outside the CDR3, taken from reference TRBV5-1 and TRBJ2-7): KAGVTQTPRYLIKTRGQQVTLSCSPISGHRSVSWYQQTPGQGLQFLFEYFSETQRNKGNFPGRFSGRQFSNSRSEMNVSTLELGDSALYLCASSLLPDLSSYEQYFGPGTRLTVT.

The chain employs TRBV7-9 and TRBJ2-3; a weak D match, TRBD1 (5 bases). The CDR3 extends over 16 amino acids. Per the germline V gene, CDR1 is SEHNR and CDR2 is FQNEAQ (reference sequence). Trimming stripped 1 base from V and 0 bases from J, with 11 bases between. In DNA form, the CDR3 reads TGTGCCAGCAGCTTAGTATTGGGGCCTAGCACAGATACGCAGTATTTT. It yields the protein CASSLVLGPSTDTQYF.